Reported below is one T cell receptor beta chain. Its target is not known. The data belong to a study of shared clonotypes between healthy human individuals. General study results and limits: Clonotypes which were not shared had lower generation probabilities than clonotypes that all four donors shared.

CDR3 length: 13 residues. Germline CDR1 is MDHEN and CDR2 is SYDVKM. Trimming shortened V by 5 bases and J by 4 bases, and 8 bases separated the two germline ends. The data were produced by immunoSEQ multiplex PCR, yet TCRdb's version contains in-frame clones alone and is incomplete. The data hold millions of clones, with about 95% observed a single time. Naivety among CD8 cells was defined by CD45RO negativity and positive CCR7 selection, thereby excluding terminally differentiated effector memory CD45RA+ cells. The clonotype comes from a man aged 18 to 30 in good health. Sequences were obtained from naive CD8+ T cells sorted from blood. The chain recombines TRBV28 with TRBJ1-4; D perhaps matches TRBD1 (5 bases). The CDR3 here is CASSGTDNEKLFF. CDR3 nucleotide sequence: TGTGCCAGCAGTGGGACGGATAATGAAAAACTGTTTTTT.